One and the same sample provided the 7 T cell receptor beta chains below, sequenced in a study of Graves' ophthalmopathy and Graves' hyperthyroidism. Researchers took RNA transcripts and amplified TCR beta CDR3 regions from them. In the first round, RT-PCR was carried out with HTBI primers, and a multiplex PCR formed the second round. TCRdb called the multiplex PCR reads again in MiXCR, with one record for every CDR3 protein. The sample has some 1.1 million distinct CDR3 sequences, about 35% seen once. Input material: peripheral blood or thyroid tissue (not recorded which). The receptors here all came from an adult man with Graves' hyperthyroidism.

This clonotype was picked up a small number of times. CDR3 nucleotide sequence: TGTGCCAGCACTCGGACCCTAGGCTCCTACGAGCAGTACTTC. This gives the protein CASTRTLGSYEQYF. The chain recombines TRBV12-3 or TRBV12-4 with TRBJ2-7; D gene ambiguous. The CDR3 consists of 14 residues. V was shortened by 7 bases and J by 0 bases, with 13 bases between the two germline ends.

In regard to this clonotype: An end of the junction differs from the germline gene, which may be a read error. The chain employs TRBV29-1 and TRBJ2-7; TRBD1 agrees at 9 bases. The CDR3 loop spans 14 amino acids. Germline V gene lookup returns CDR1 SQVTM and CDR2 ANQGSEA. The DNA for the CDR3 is TGTGCCTGGAGTTCGGGACAGGGAACCTACGAGCAGTACTTC. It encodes CAWSSGQGTYEQYF.

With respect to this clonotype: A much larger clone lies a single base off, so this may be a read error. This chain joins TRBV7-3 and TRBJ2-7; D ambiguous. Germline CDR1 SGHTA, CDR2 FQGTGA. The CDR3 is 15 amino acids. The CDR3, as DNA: TGTGCCAGCAGCTTCGGACCCAAATCGGGCTACGGGCAGTACTTC. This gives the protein CASSFGPKSGYGQYF. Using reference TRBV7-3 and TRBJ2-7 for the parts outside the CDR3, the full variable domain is GAGVSQTPSNKVTEKGKYVELRCDPISGHTALYWYRQSLGQGPEFLIYFQGTGAADDSGLPNDRFFAVRPEGSVSTLKIQRTERGDSAVYLCASSFGPKSGYGQYFGPGTRLTVT.

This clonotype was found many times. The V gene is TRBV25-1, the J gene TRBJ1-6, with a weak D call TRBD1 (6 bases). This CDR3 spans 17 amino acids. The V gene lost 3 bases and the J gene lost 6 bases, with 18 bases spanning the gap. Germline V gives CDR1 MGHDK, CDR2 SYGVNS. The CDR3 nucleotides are TGTGCCAGCAGTGATAGTGGGCAGGGGAAGGGTAATTCACCCCTCCACTTT. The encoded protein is CASSDSGQGKGNSPLHF.

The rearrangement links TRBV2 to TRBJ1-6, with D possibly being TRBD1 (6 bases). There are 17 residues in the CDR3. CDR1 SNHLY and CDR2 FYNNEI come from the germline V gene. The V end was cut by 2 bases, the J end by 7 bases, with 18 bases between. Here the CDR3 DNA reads TGTGCCAGCAGTGAATTGTTGGCAGGGGCCCTCAATTCACCCCTCCACTTT. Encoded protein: CASSELLAGALNSPLHF. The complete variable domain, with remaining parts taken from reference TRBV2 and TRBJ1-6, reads EPEVTQTPSHQVTQMGQEVILRCVPISNHLYFYWYRQILGQKVEFLVSFYNNEISEKSEIFDDQFSVERPDGSNFTLKIRSTKLEDSAMYFCASSELLAGALNSPLHFGNGTRLTVT.

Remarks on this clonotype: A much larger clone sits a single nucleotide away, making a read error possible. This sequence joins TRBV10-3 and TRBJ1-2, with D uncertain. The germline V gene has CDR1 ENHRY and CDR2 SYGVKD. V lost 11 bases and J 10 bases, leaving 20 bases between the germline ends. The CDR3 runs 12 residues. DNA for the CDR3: TGTGCCGGCACGGGGAGTGGTAACGACTACACCTTC. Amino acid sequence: CAGTGSGNDYTF.

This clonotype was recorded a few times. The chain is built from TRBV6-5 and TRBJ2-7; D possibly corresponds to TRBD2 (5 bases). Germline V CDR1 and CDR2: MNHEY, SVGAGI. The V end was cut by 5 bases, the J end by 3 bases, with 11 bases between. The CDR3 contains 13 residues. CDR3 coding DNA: TGTGCCAGCAGTGAGCGCAGCGGCTACGAGCAGTACTTC. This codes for CASSERSGYEQYF.